This TCR beta chain emerged from a study of early T cells in non-severe SARS-CoV-2 infection. By share, this clonotype counts as large. The CDR3 sequence is 16 residues long. V shed 0 bases and J 6 bases; nucleotides not matched to a gene: 6. The V gene's germline CDR1 is SGHTA and CDR2 FQGTGA. Using its own MiXCR run on the 5' RACE reads, TCRdb lists one record per CDR3 protein. The data show approximately 28,000 distinct CDR3 sequences, around 4.5% seen once. The chain recombines TRBV7-3 with TRBJ2-3; the match to TRBD2 covers 10 bases. The source of this sequence is an adult who was a healthcare worker with PCR-confirmed SARS-CoV-2 infection or an uninfected control (not recorded which). Sequencing used whole blood, obtained at baseline. Here the CDR3 reads CASSLTISSGGDTQYF. CDR3 nucleotide sequence: TGTGCCAGCAGCTTAACGATCTCTAGCGGGGGTGATACGCAGTATTTT.